The subject of this entry is one T cell receptor (beta chain). The CDR3 length is 14 residues. Germline CDR1 reads SQVTM; CDR2 reads ANQGSEA. V shed 6 bases and J shed 5 bases, with 16 bases lying between them. This entry comes from a study of T cell changes during pregnancy in multiple sclerosis. Clones were read by immunoSEQ multiplex PCR, and TCRdb kept only the in-frame ones, dropping some. The table records about 100,000 clones, around 92% of them present only once. The specimen comprised peripheral blood, sampled in the second trimester of pregnancy. This clonotype was obtained from a female donor with multiple sclerosis, enrolled in a pregnancy study. This chain uses TRBV29-1 with TRBJ2-2; a possible D gene is TRBD1 (5 bases). Here the CDR3 reads CSVLDDSYTGELFF. The DNA of the CDR3 is TGCAGCGTCTTAGACGACAGCTATACCGGGGAGCTGTTTTTT.